The 7 T cell receptor beta chains in this list originate from one sample, sequenced in a study of T cell repertoires in cytomegalovirus infection. The antigens these receptors bind are not known. MiXCR was run by TCRdb on the reads, yielding one entry per CDR3 protein. The data contain about 7,500 distinct CDR3 sequences, 45% to 60% of them singletons. Sample: PBMCs, sequenced either directly or after in vitro stimulation (not recorded which). The source is a human donor in good health (CMV status not recorded). Some clones in this sample may be carry-over from other donors' samples.

This clonotype is large within its sample. The chain links TRBV7-9 to TRBJ2-7; 7 bases map to TRBD1. The CDR3 has 14 amino acids. The trim removed 5 bases at V and 3 bases at J, leaving 7 bases unmatched. Looked up from germline, CDR1 is SEHNR and CDR2 is FQNEAQ (reference sequence). CDR3 sequence: CASSPGQTFYEQYF. The CDR3 bases are TGTGCCAGCAGCCCGGGACAGACTTTCTACGAGCAGTACTTC.

This clonotype was detected ten times or more. This chain connects TRBV25-1 to TRBJ1-2; 9 bases fit TRBD1. The CDR3 length is 15 residues. Looked up from germline, CDR1 is MGHDK and CDR2 is SYGVNS. The ends lost 4 bases at V and 1 base at J; junction bases unmatched: 4. The CDR3 loop reads CASSGTGDSNYGYTF. CDR3 DNA sequence: TGTGCCAGCAGTGGGACAGGGGATAGTAACTATGGCTACACCTTC.

With respect to this clonotype: One junction end disagrees with the germline gene, perhaps due to a read error. The chain employs TRBV20-1 and TRBJ1-5; D is unclear. Germline-derived CDR1 and CDR2 are DFQATT and SNEGSKA (reference sequence). The CDR3 runs 16 residues. CDR3 sequence: CSSSIPAVYSNQPQHW. As DNA, the CDR3 is TGCAGTTCTAGTATCCCAGCGGTGTATAGCAATCAGCCACAGCATTGG.

This rearrangement joins TRBV7-2 to TRBJ2-7, with 8 bases lining up with TRBD2. J lost 7 bases, V lost 8 bases, and 16 bases had no gene match. In germline, CDR1 is SGHTA, CDR2 FQGNSA. This CDR3 has 15 residues. CDR3 coding DNA: TGTGCCAGCGCTACCAATCTCGGGAGGGACGAGGAGCAGTACTTC. Translation gives CASATNLGRDEEQYF.

Points on this clonotype: Since a much larger clone is just one base distant, this may be a read error. As the CDR3 is not closed by the conserved phenylalanine or tryptophan, this likely results from a read error. The DNA is left out, because the CDR3 cannot be placed on it with certainty; the CDR3 is given as TCRdb lists it. The chain has TRBV7-9 and TRBJ2-1. The CDR3 has 16 amino acids, counting both end residues. CDR1 and CDR2 from the germline V gene are SEHNR and FQNEAQ (reference sequence). The CDR3 reads CASSFLVISTYNEQFG.

V gene TRBV5-3 combines with J gene TRBJ2-3; 14 positions match TRBD2. TRBV5-3 is recorded as an ORF, its role being uncertain. This CDR3 contains 18 residues. J gave up 8 bases and V 8 bases, and 19 bases lay outside the gene matches. CDR3 nucleotides: TGTGCCAGCAGCGATGGGACTAGCGGGGGAGTTAATACCGTTACGCAGTATTTT. It is translated as CASSDGTSGGVNTVTQYF.

This chain connects TRBV7-8 to TRBJ2-6; D possibly corresponds to TRBD2 (5 bases). Germline V gene sequence: CDR1 SGHVS, CDR2 FQNEAQ. V gave up 4 bases and J gave up 4 bases, with 11 bases separating them. The CDR3 sequence is 15 residues long. CDR3 DNA sequence: TGTGCCAGCAGCTCCGCTAGCTGGGGGGCCAACGTCCTGACTTTC. Amino acid sequence: CASSSASWGANVLTF.